This TCR beta chain originates from a study of identical twins (dated by TCRdb to the mid-2010s). Describing the broader study: The study deep-sequenced TCR alpha and beta repertoires from monozygotic twins, unrelated adults of various ages and cord blood to test whether fetal clonotypes persist. To rule out contamination, the twin experiments were replicated at different times with different library preparation protocols. Study-wide findings and limitations: Fewer insertions were carried by abundant cord blood beta clonotypes; a weaker similar trend was observed in young adult naive repertoires, while no such trend was observed in memory repertoires. In beta out-of-frame sequences, excess twin sharing was weaker, because having fewer shared sequences lowered the signal-to-noise ratio. Invariant T cells such as MAIT and iNKT could partly confound zero-insertion analyses, although diverse VJ usage argued against such confounding for most clonotypes. In monozygotic twins, out-of-frame TCR alpha sharing was systematically underestimated by recombination models, although the models agreed with sharing between unrelated individuals. Out-of-frame TCR alpha sequences shared between twins showed an excess of low generation-probability sequences compared with coincidental sharing between unrelated individuals. Conclusions relied on cross-sectional statistical analysis, since the same donors could not be followed over many years.

Only healthy Caucasian donors were included. The twin cohort comprised three pairs of female monozygotic twins, all aged roughly 18 to 30 years. Positive isolation kits from Invitrogen were used to isolate the CD4+ and CD8+ T cell populations. Libraries were made using 5' RACE. Sequencer: Illumina HiSeq 2000. Template switching added a universal primer binding site, and the final cDNA carried a unique molecular identifier that allowed TCR cDNA molecules to be counted accurately. First-strand cDNA for TCR alpha and beta chains was synthesized from specific primers in the conserved constant-segment region. To control for contamination, every cDNA library carried two barcodes: a SMART-Mk sample barcode plus Illumina barcodes. TruSeq adapter sequences, together with Illumina sample barcodes, were added in two successive PCR steps. Sequencing of the TCR alpha and beta cDNA libraries was done on the Illumina HiSeq platform using custom primers. The study's processing was this. Raw reads were processed with MiGEC to extract unique molecular identifiers, and MiXCR was used to determine CDR3 positions. Recombination models were inferred per individual with the repgenHMM and IGoR tools using an EM algorithm. Shared clonotypes were analyzed with the tcR package in R, and sharing was normalized by the product of cloneset sizes. To study raw recombination free of thymic and clonal selection effects, out-of-frame nonproductive sequences were analyzed. TCRdb trimmed the raw reads at Q25, called clones with MiXCR and kept productive beta chains. All rows with the same CDR3 protein become a single entry with the most common DNA and genes. TCRdb, not the authors, supplied the V and J calls. Here the sample has hundreds of thousands of distinct CDR3 sequences; over 9% occur a single time. The ten biggest clones cover around 7.8% of the sample.

This clonotype was counted only a few times. It has no known antigen specificity. No quality values exist for individual bases; no much larger clone is one base distant. The same sample was also studied in work on yellow fever vaccine responses in identical twins. The second source states: According to the authors, in identical twins the way T cells responded to vaccination appeared partly convergent and partly personalized. Focusing on identical twins, the study followed the T cell clones that responded to the vaccine, and did so with precision.

Input material: CD8+ T cells sorted from blood. The sequence came from a woman aged 18-29 years in good health.

The CDR3 has the sequence CASTWTGNTEAFF. The sequenced DNA is TGTGCCAGTACCTGGACAGGGAACACTGAAGCTTTCTTT. The receptor chain draws on TRBV19 and TRBJ1-1, and TRBD1 aligns with 7 junction nucleotides. The CDR3 runs 13 amino acids, cysteine and phenylalanine included. CDR3 DNA only is kept here, 39 bases in frame from base 1. The germline V gene (reference sequence) sets CDR1 to LNHDA and CDR2 to SQIVND. V is cut back by 7 bases and J by 1 base, with 3 bases in the junction unmatched.